The rows below give T cell receptor beta chains drawn from one sample of a study of blood T cell repertoires in COVID-19. Sequenced by immunoSEQ multiplex PCR; TCRdb stores in-frame clones only, minus some. The sample lists 130,000 to 150,000 clones; more than 75% were seen once. The sample was peripheral blood. The receptors stem from a human donor with acute or convalescent COVID-19. The donor label of this sample is uncertain. Each CDR3 is given without its conserved first and last residue. Fields, in order: V gene, CDR3 protein.

v_call: TRBV19; cdr3_aa: ASSQGPYGYT
v_call: TRBV5-4; cdr3_aa: ASSLDGYGYT
v_call: TRBV28; cdr3_aa: ASSKPTGITEAF
v_call: TRBV11-2; cdr3_aa: ASSLDRGAAF
v_call: TRBV12-3/TRBV12-4; cdr3_aa: ASRLAGYNEQF
v_call: TRBV18; cdr3_aa: ASSPQLALSTDTQY
v_call: TRBV7-2; cdr3_aa: ASSAGTSGGASNTQY
v_call: TRBV3-1/TRBV3-2; cdr3_aa: ASSQDDRSRTF
v_call: TRBV3-1/TRBV3-2; cdr3_aa: ASSQVGDSQPSGNTIY
v_call: TRBV5-6; cdr3_aa: ASSVRTSGRPDTQY
v_call: TRBV5-1; cdr3_aa: ASSQPGEGDTEAF
v_call: TRBV5-1; cdr3_aa: ASTNRDENIQY
v_call: TRBV7-9; cdr3_aa: ASSIGQPNQPQH
v_call: TRBV7-3; cdr3_aa: ASSLTPTGVYNEQF
v_call: TRBV7-9; cdr3_aa: ASSLVASGLNTQY
v_call: TRBV6-1; cdr3_aa: ASSEALGGSSGYGYT
v_call: TRBV2; cdr3_aa: ASTRGDEQY
v_call: TRBV28; cdr3_aa: ASSPGTPTNEKLF
v_call: TRBV3-1/TRBV3-2; cdr3_aa: ASSQLFPGASGNTIY
v_call: TRBV5-5; cdr3_aa: ASSLGRAGGNTIY
v_call: TRBV30; cdr3_aa: AWSLRGTGELF
v_call: TRBV6-6; cdr3_aa: ASVLADPSWDTQY
v_call: TRBV19; cdr3_aa: ASSIQGPTDTQY
v_call: TRBV27; cdr3_aa: ASSFFDRRNEAF
v_call: TRBV3-1/TRBV3-2; cdr3_aa: ASSQDGPGYT
v_call: TRBV7-9; cdr3_aa: ASGGHSPYEQY
v_call: TRBV9; cdr3_aa: ASSPRTSGGGTLSYNEQF
v_call: TRBV10-3; cdr3_aa: AIRPTGDNEKLF
v_call: TRBV19; cdr3_aa: ASSVTRATGELF
v_call: TRBV5-1; cdr3_aa: ATGGSNTGELF
v_call: TRBV2; cdr3_aa: ASSEWLYGYT
v_call: TRBV18; cdr3_aa: ASSPGLAGAVEQF
v_call: TRBV19; cdr3_aa: ASSIGTGFYEQY
v_call: TRBV30; cdr3_aa: AWIGLEGEQF
v_call: TRBV6-5; cdr3_aa: ASSRGLAGGTQY
v_call: TRBV6-4; cdr3_aa: ASSDLAAPSYNEQF
v_call: TRBV6-2/TRBV6-3; cdr3_aa: ASSYSNPNPLHGELF
v_call: TRBV18; cdr3_aa: ASSPDSVATGELF
v_call: TRBV6-5; cdr3_aa: ASSYSYSGDTEAF
v_call: TRBV27; cdr3_aa: ASRRRIAQETQY
v_call: TRBV5-4; cdr3_aa: ASSLPQIPYGYT
v_call: TRBV27; cdr3_aa: ASSLSPYGGYEQY
v_call: TRBV2; cdr3_aa: ASREGLGQGATDTQY
v_call: TRBV29-1; cdr3_aa: SATSGNTEAF
v_call: TRBV19; cdr3_aa: ASTRTSGGVKAGELF
v_call: TRBV6-5; cdr3_aa: ASSYFTGVITEAF
v_call: TRBV27; cdr3_aa: ASSLSPRTSGIVPHYNEQF
v_call: TRBV6-6; cdr3_aa: ASSSGTGLEKLF
v_call: TRBV5-8; cdr3_aa: ASSLGRTNYGYT
v_call: TRBV2; cdr3_aa: AGRQGVSQPQH
v_call: TRBV5-1; cdr3_aa: ATRTGATNTGELF
v_call: TRBV28; cdr3_aa: ASSPPARVFYGYT
v_call: TRBV9; cdr3_aa: ASSVETSGANEQF
v_call: TRBV7-2; cdr3_aa: ASSSGTSYETQY